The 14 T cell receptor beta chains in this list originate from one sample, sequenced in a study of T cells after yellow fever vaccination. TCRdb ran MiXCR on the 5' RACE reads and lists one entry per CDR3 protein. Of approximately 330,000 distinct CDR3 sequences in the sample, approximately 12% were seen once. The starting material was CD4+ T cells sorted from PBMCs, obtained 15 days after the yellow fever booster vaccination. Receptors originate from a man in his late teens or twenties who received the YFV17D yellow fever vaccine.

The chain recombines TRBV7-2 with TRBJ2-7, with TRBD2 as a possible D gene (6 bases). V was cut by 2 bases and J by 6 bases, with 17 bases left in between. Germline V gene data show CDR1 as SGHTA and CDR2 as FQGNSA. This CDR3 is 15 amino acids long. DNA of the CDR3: TGTGCCAGCAGCTTATTGGGGGGTAACCGCGGCGAGCAGTACGTC. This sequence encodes CASSLLGGNRGEQYV.

DNA for the CDR3: TGTGCCAGCAGCTCCGACCGATCGAACACCGGGGAGCTGTTTTTT. This codes for CASSSDRSNTGELFF. The J gene is TRBJ2-2, the V gene TRBV7-3; D is unclear. V lost 4 bases and J lost 0, with 9 bases in between. Germline V gene data show CDR1 as SGHTA and CDR2 as FQGTGA. The CDR3 sequence is 15 residues long.

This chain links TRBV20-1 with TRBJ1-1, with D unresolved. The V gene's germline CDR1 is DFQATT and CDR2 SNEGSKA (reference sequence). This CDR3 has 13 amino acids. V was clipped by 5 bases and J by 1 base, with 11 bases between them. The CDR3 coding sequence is TGCAGTGCTCATGCCGGCACGAACACTGAAGCTTTCTTT. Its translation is CSAHAGTNTEAFF.

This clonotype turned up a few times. The DNA of the CDR3 is TGTGCCAGCAGCTTTGACAGCACCCCGGGTGGCTACACCTTC. This sequence encodes CASSFDSTPGGYTF. V usage is TRBV5-4 and J usage is TRBJ1-2; D perhaps matches TRBD1 (5 bases). The CDR3 runs 14 residues. V was pared by 2 bases and J by 7 bases, with 15 bases between. Germline CDR1 is SGHNT and CDR2 is YYREEE (reference sequence). Supplemented by reference TRBV5-4 and TRBJ1-2, the full variable domain reads ETGVTQSPTHLIKTRGQQVTLRCSSQSGHNTVSWYQQALGQGPQFIFQYYREEENGRGNFPPRFSGLQFPNYSSELNVNALELDDSALYLCASSFDSTPGGYTFGSGTRLTVV.

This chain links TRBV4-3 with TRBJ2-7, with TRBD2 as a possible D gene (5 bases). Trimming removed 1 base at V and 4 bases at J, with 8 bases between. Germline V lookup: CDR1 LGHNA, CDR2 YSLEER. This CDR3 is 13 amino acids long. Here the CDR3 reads CASSQGPGYEQYV. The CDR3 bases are TGCGCCAGCAGCCAAGGTCCGGGGTACGAGCAGTACGTC.

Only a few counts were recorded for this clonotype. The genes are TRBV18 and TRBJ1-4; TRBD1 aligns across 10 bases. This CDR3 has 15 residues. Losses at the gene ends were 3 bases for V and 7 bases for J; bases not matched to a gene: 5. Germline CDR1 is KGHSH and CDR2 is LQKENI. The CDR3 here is CASSPGQGSFEKLFF. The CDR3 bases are TGTGCCAGCTCACCGGGACAGGGGTCTTTTGAAAAACTGTTTTTT. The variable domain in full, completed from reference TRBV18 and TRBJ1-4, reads NAGVMQNPRHLVRRRGQEARLRCSPMKGHSHVYWYRQLPEEGLKFMVYLQKENIIDESGMPKERFSAEFPKEGPSILRIQQVVRGDSAAYFCASSPGQGSFEKLFFGSGTQLSVL.

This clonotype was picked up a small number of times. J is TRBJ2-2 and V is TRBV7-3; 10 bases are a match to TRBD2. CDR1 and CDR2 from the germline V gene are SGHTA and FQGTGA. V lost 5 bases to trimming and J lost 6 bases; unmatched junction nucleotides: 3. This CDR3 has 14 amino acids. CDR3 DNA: TGTGCCAGCAGCCCCAGCGGGGGGGCCGGGGAGCTGTTTTTT. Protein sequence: CASSPSGGAGELFF.

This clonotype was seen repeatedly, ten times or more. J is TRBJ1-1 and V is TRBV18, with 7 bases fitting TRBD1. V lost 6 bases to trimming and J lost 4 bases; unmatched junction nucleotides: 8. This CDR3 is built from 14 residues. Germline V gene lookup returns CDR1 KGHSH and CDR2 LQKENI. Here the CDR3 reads CASSPGGPGTEAFF. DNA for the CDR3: TGTGCCAGCTCCCCAGGGGGGCCAGGCACTGAAGCTTTCTTT.

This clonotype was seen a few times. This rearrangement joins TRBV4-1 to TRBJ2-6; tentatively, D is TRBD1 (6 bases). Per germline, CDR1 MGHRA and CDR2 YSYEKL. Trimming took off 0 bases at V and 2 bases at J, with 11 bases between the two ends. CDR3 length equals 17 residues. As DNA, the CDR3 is TGCGCCAGCAGCCAAGAGGGCAGGGGACCTGGGGCCAACGTCCTGACTTTC. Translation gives CASSQEGRGPGANVLTF.

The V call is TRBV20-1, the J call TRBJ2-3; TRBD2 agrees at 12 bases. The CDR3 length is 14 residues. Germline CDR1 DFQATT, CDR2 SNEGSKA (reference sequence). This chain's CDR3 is CSLLAGGVTDTQYF. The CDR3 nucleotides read TGCAGCTTACTAGCGGGGGGCGTTACAGATACGCAGTATTTT.

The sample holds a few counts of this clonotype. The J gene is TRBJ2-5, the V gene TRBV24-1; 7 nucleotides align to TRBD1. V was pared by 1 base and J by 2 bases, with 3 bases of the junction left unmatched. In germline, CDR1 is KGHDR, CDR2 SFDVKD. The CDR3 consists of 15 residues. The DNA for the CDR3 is TGTGCCACCAGTGATTTTCGGGACAGACAAGAGACCCAGTACTTC. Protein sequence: CATSDFRDRQETQYF.

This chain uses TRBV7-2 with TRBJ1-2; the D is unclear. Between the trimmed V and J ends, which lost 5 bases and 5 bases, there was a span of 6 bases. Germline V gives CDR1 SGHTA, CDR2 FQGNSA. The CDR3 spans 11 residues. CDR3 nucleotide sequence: TGTGCCAGCAGCGGACGGTATGGCTACACCTTC. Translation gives CASSGRYGYTF.

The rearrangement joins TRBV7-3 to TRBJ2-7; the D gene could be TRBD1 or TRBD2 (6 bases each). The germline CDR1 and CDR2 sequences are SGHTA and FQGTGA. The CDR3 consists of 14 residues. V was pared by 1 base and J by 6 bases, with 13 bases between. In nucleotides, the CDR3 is TGTGCCAGCAGCTTAAAGGGCCGGGGGCTCGAGCAGTACGTC. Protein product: CASSLKGRGLEQYV.

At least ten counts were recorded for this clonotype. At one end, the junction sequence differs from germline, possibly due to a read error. The CDR3 spells CSAEGILAGMRQYF. CDR3 bases: TGCAGCGCTGAAGGTATACTAGCGGGGATGAGGCAGTATTTT. The rearrangement joins TRBV29-1 to TRBJ2-3; 10 bases agree with TRBD2. There are 14 residues in the CDR3. Germline V gives CDR1 SQVTM, CDR2 ANQGSEA.